Listed below are T cell receptor beta chains from one sample, sequenced in a study of T cells after yellow fever vaccination. Via MiXCR, TCRdb re-called the 5' RACE reads, giving one row per CDR3 protein. The table includes around 310,000 distinct CDR3 sequences, 3.5% to 4.5% detected once. The sequencing here drew on PBMCs, taken 15 days after the yellow fever booster vaccination. The receptor source for this set is a man younger than 35 who received the YFV17D yellow fever vaccine. CDR3s include the opening cysteine and the closing phenylalanine or tryptophan. Fields, in order: V gene, J gene, clone size, D gene, CDR3 DNA, CDR3 protein. A D gene is named only where the DNA matches it firmly. The size field is filled for only some rows; it gives once, few, many or a size class.

V: TRBV5-1
J: TRBJ1-5
size: many
D: -
DNA: TGCGCCAGCAGCGAAGGACCGGGGGTTAAGCAGCCCCAGCATTTT
CDR3: CASSEGPGVKQPQHF

V: TRBV14
J: TRBJ2-5
size: -
D: -
DNA: TGTGCCAGCAGCCTGTCGGGGGTGAGGGAGACCCAGTACTTC
CDR3: CASSLSGVRETQYF

V: TRBV7-9
J: TRBJ2-2
size: many
D: -
DNA: TGTGCCAGCAGTTTACCAACCGGCCCCGGGGAGCTGTTTTTT
CDR3: CASSLPTGPGELFF

V: TRBV5-1
J: TRBJ1-1
size: -
D: TRBD1
DNA: TGCGCCAGCAGCCGGACAGGGGGTATCTTTGAAGCTTTCTTT
CDR3: CASSRTGGIFEAFF

V: TRBV7-8
J: TRBJ2-2
size: -
D: -
DNA: TGTGCCAGCAGCTTAGAAGTAGCACCTCAATTCCCCGGGGAGCTGTTTTTT
CDR3: CASSLEVAPQFPGELFF

V: TRBV5-3
J: TRBJ2-2
size: few
D: TRBD1
DNA: TGTGCCAGAAGCCCGGACAGGTTCCCACACACCACCGGGGAGCTGTTTTTT
CDR3: CARSPDRFPHTTGELFF

V: TRBV6-2/TRBV6-3
J: TRBJ2-5
size: few
D: TRBD2
DNA: TGTGCCAGCAGTCGACTAGCGGGAGTACAAGAGACCCAGTACTTC
CDR3: CASSRLAGVQETQYF

V: TRBV7-9
J: TRBJ1-4
size: -
D: -
DNA: TGTGCCAGCAGCCCAACAGGGAACGCTAATGAAAAACTGTTTTTT
CDR3: CASSPTGNANEKLFF

V: TRBV7-9
J: TRBJ1-1
size: -
D: -
DNA: TGTGCCAGCAGGGAGGGGGTGACTGAAGCTTTCTTT
CDR3: CASREGVTEAFF

V: TRBV7-2
J: TRBJ2-2
size: many
D: TRBD1
DNA: TGTGCCAGCAGCTACGGGACAGGGACCACCGGGGAGCTGTTTTTT
CDR3: CASSYGTGTTGELFF

V: TRBV6-6
J: TRBJ2-1
size: -
D: -
DNA: TGTGCCAGCAGGGGGGGAGCCGCCTACAATGAGCAGTTCTTC
CDR3: CASRGGAAYNEQFF

V: TRBV12-3/TRBV12-4
J: TRBJ2-5
size: many
D: -
DNA: TGTGCCAGCAGTTTCGTAGAAGCGCAAGAGACCCAGTACTTC
CDR3: CASSFVEAQETQYF

V: TRBV6-5
J: TRBJ2-2
size: few
D: TRBD1
DNA: TGTGCCAGCAGTTACTTACAGGGGAATGACGGGGAGCTGTTTTTT
CDR3: CASSYLQGNDGELFF

V: TRBV5-1
J: TRBJ1-1
size: -
D: -
DNA: TGCGCCAGCAGCTCAGGACCCCGGGACTTGGGGAACACTGAAGCTTTCTTT
CDR3: CASSSGPRDLGNTEAFF

V: TRBV12-3/TRBV12-4
J: TRBJ2-3
size: few
D: TRBD2
DNA: TGTGCCAGCAGCATAGCGGGGGGCCGGGATACGCAGTATTTT
CDR3: CASSIAGGRDTQYF

V: TRBV6-1
J: TRBJ1-6
size: few
D: -
DNA: TGTGCCAGCAGTGAAGACAGGGAGGATTCACCCCTCCACTTT
CDR3: CASSEDREDSPLHF

V: TRBV27
J: TRBJ2-5
size: many
D: -
DNA: TGTGCCAGCAGGTCTATGGGGACCCAGTACTTC
CDR3: CASRSMGTQYF

V: TRBV20-1
J: TRBJ2-5
size: -
D: TRBD2
DNA: TGCAGTGCCTTACCTCCTAGCGGCCAAGAGACCCAGTACTTC
CDR3: CSALPPSGQETQYF

V: TRBV4-1
J: TRBJ1-1
size: many
D: -
DNA: TGCGCCAGCAGCCTACAGGTGGAAACTGAAGCTTTCTTT
CDR3: CASSLQVETEAFF

V: TRBV11-2
J: TRBJ2-3
size: many
D: TRBD2
DNA: TGTGCCAGCCGGGAGGTCGGGCGGAGGCGCACAGATACGCAGTATTTT
CDR3: CASREVGRRRTDTQYF

V: TRBV5-6
J: TRBJ1-2
size: many
D: -
DNA: TGTGCCAGCAGCTTGGGGGAAATTGGCTACACCTTC
CDR3: CASSLGEIGYTF

V: TRBV5-1
J: TRBJ1-1
size: many
D: TRBD1
DNA: TGCGCCAGCAGCTTCACCGGGACAGCCGAAGCTTTCTTT
CDR3: CASSFTGTAEAFF

V: TRBV6-5
J: TRBJ1-6
size: -
D: -
DNA: TGTGCCACCAACAGGTTTGGGGATAATTCACCCCTCCACTTT
CDR3: CATNRFGDNSPLHF

V: TRBV11-1
J: TRBJ1-2
size: many
D: TRBD1
DNA: TGTGCCAGCAGCTTGTCGCGGACAGGGCTAGGCTACACCTTC
CDR3: CASSLSRTGLGYTF

V: TRBV10-3
J: TRBJ2-1
size: -
D: -
DNA: TGTGCCATCAGAGACGGGGACATGGTGCTCAATGAGCAGTTCTTC
CDR3: CAIRDGDMVLNEQFF

V: TRBV4-1
J: TRBJ1-1
size: many
D: -
DNA: TGCGCCAGCAGCCACCTTGCGGGACTTAAGAACACTGAAGCTTTCTTT
CDR3: CASSHLAGLKNTEAFF

V: TRBV6-5
J: TRBJ2-5
size: many
D: -
DNA: TGTGCCAGCAGTGAGTGGGGGGCGAAGACCCAGTACTTC
CDR3: CASSEWGAKTQYF

V: TRBV4-3
J: TRBJ2-1
size: many
D: -
DNA: TGCGCCAGCAGCCAAGGAAAGGACACTTACTCCTACAATGAGCAGTTCTTC
CDR3: CASSQGKDTYSYNEQFF

V: TRBV28
J: TRBJ2-5
size: many
D: -
DNA: TGTGCCAGCCTCTCCCTTCCTGGGACGAAGACCCAGTACTTC
CDR3: CASLSLPGTKTQYF

V: TRBV4-1
J: TRBJ1-1
size: few
D: -
DNA: TGCGCCAGCAGCCAAGTCGTGGAAGACCCCACTGAAGCTTTCTTT
CDR3: CASSQVVEDPTEAFF

V: TRBV30
J: TRBJ1-1
size: few
D: -
DNA: TGTGCCTGGAGTGAGGTGGGCGTCGGCACTGAAGCTTTCTTT
CDR3: CAWSEVGVGTEAFF

V: TRBV7-6
J: TRBJ1-5
size: many
D: -
DNA: TGTGCCAGCAGCCAAGACAGAAACAATCAGCCCCAGCATTTT
CDR3: CASSQDRNNQPQHF

V: TRBV7-9
J: TRBJ2-7
size: many
D: -
DNA: TGTGCCAGCAGCCCCATATGGGCCTACGAGCAGTACTTC
CDR3: CASSPIWAYEQYF

V: TRBV4-2
J: TRBJ2-3
size: few
D: -
DNA: TGTGCCAGCAGCCAAGTGGAGCCTCTGGGAGATACGCAGTATTTT
CDR3: CASSQVEPLGDTQYF

V: TRBV20-1
J: TRBJ2-3
size: -
D: TRBD2
DNA: TGCAGTGCTCATTCTCGAGCGGGGACCACAGATACGCAGTATTTT
CDR3: CSAHSRAGTTDTQYF

V: TRBV5-5
J: TRBJ1-1
size: once
D: -
DNA: TGTGCCAGCAGCGGTTTTCTGGGAGGCGCTGAAGCTTTCTTT
CDR3: CASSGFLGGAEAFF

V: TRBV5-4
J: TRBJ1-2
size: few
D: -
DNA: TGTGCCAGCAGCTTGGTCGGGGCAGGCCGAAATAACTATGGCTACACCTTC
CDR3: CASSLVGAGRNNYGYTF

V: TRBV6-2/TRBV6-3
J: TRBJ1-1
size: many
D: -
DNA: TGTGCCAGCAGCTACTTAGGGGTCCGGCCTTCGAACACTGAAGCTTTCTTT
CDR3: CASSYLGVRPSNTEAFF

V: TRBV5-1
J: TRBJ2-3
size: many
D: TRBD2
DNA: TGCGCCAGCAGCGCCAGGGAGGGGAGGGCCCTCATGAATACGCAGTATTTT
CDR3: CASSAREGRALMNTQYF

V: TRBV6-5
J: TRBJ2-3
size: -
D: -
DNA: TGTGCCACCAGTTACAACTCGGGGGCAGATACGCAGTATTTT
CDR3: CATSYNSGADTQYF

V: TRBV7-9
J: TRBJ2-1
size: few
D: TRBD2
DNA: TGTGCCAGCAGTGGGACTAGCGGGGGGGCCGGTTACAATGAGCAGTTCTTC
CDR3: CASSGTSGGAGYNEQFF

V: TRBV6-5
J: TRBJ1-6
size: many
D: -
DNA: TGTGCCAGCAGGGCAGAGAATTCACCCCTCCACTTT
CDR3: CASRAENSPLHF

V: TRBV7-2
J: TRBJ1-1
size: few
D: -
DNA: TGTGCCAGCAGCCCTCACCCAGGCACTGAAGCTTTCTTT
CDR3: CASSPHPGTEAFF

V: TRBV6-5
J: TRBJ2-3
size: many
D: -
DNA: TGTGCCAGCAGTTACTCCCTCGGGGATACGCAGTATTTT
CDR3: CASSYSLGDTQYF

V: TRBV7-7
J: TRBJ2-3
size: few
D: TRBD1
DNA: TGTGCTAGCAGCTCCAGGACAGGAGGAGCAGATACGCAGTATTTT
CDR3: CASSSRTGGADTQYF

V: TRBV2
J: TRBJ1-5
size: many
D: -
DNA: TGTGCCAGCAGTGTAGGGCAGGTTGGCAATCAGCCCCAGCATTTT
CDR3: CASSVGQVGNQPQHF

V: TRBV11-2
J: TRBJ2-5
size: few
D: -
DNA: TGTGCCAGCAGGGCAGGGGAAGAGACCCAGTACTTC
CDR3: CASRAGEETQYF

V: TRBV7-2
J: TRBJ2-3
size: many
D: -
DNA: TGTGCCAGCAGCTTATCTGGCAGCACAGATACGCAGTATTTT
CDR3: CASSLSGSTDTQYF

V: TRBV19
J: TRBJ1-1
size: few
D: -
DNA: TGTGCCAGTAGTATACATGGCGGAATGAACACTGAAGCTTTCTTT
CDR3: CASSIHGGMNTEAFF

V: TRBV20-1
J: TRBJ1-5
size: few
D: -
DNA: TGCAGTGCTAGTATGAGGTCCTTTAGCAATCAGCCCCAGCATTTT
CDR3: CSASMRSFSNQPQHF

V: TRBV6-5
J: TRBJ1-2
size: few
D: -
DNA: TGTGCCAGCAGTTCTCAAAATGGGGGGGACTATGGCTACACCTTC
CDR3: CASSSQNGGDYGYTF

V: TRBV5-4
J: TRBJ2-2
size: -
D: -
DNA: TGTGCCAGCAGAGAGGCCATCACCGGGGAGCTGTTTTTT
CDR3: CASREAITGELFF

V: TRBV30
J: TRBJ1-3
size: -
D: -
DNA: TGTGCCTGGATTAGCGGGAACTCTGGAAACACCATATATTTT
CDR3: CAWISGNSGNTIYF

V: TRBV11-2
J: TRBJ2-2
size: -
D: TRBD2
DNA: TGTGCCAGCTGTCGACTAGCGGGGATAGGAACCGGGGAGCTGTTTTTT
CDR3: CASCRLAGIGTGELFF

V: TRBV20-1
J: TRBJ2-1
size: -
D: TRBD1
DNA: TGCAGTGCTCCCGAGGGTGTTCGGACAGGGCTCTACAATGAGCAGTTCTTC
CDR3: CSAPEGVRTGLYNEQFF

V: TRBV29-1
J: TRBJ1-2
size: -
D: -
DNA: TGCAGCGTTGCCGGGAACTATGGCTACACCTTC
CDR3: CSVAGNYGYTF

V: TRBV5-1
J: TRBJ2-5
size: many
D: TRBD2
DNA: TGCGCCAGCAGCAGACTAGCGGGGGGCCTCCAAGAGACCCAGTACTTC
CDR3: CASSRLAGGLQETQYF

V: TRBV6-5
J: TRBJ2-3
size: few
D: -
DNA: TGTGCCAGCAGGAGGACCCCCGGCCGCACAGATACGCAGTATTTT
CDR3: CASRRTPGRTDTQYF

V: TRBV19
J: TRBJ1-2
size: -
D: -
DNA: TGTGCCAGTACCCATAGCGGTGGAGTTCTTGGCTACACCTTC
CDR3: CASTHSGGVLGYTF

V: TRBV5-1
J: TRBJ2-5
size: -
D: -
DNA: TGCGCCAGCACCTTGAGCTCCAGAGGTACAGAGACCCAGTACTTC
CDR3: CASTLSSRGTETQYF